These 26 T cell receptor beta chains were all obtained from the same sample, sequenced in a study of shared clonotypes between healthy human individuals. Clones were sequenced by immunoSEQ multiplex PCR, and TCRdb holds only the in-frame ones, with some missing. Among a few million clones listed, approximately 94% were seen once. Sequences were obtained from naive CD4+ T cells sorted from blood. Stated subset: CD45RA+ positively selected. These receptors all come from a man aged 18 to 29 in good health.

The table lists this clone with a count of one. This chain links TRBV6-1 with TRBJ2-3; no reliable D call. The V end was cut by 4 bases, the J end by 2 bases, with 7 bases between. This CDR3 spans 13 amino acids. The germline CDR1 and CDR2 sequences are MNHNS and SASEGT. CDR3: CASSVSFTDTQYF. The CDR3 nucleotides read TGTGCCAGCAGTGTGTCCTTCACAGATACGCAGTATTTT.

This chain uses TRBV30 with TRBJ1-1; the match to TRBD1 covers 7 bases. Germline-derived CDR1 and CDR2 are GTSNPN and SVGIG (reference sequence). V was clipped by 4 bases and J by 1 base; unmatched bases: 6. CDR3 length: 14 amino acids. The CDR3, as DNA: TGTGCCTGGACAAAGACAGGGAAGAACACTGAAGCTTTCTTT. It yields the protein CAWTKTGKNTEAFF. Full variable domain (outside the CDR3, taken from reference TRBV30 and TRBJ1-1): SQTIHQWPATLVQPVGSPLSLECTVEGTSNPNLYWYRQAAGRGLQLLFYSVGIGQISSEVPQNLSASRPQDRQFILSSKKLLLSDSGFYLCAWTKTGKNTEAFFGQGTRLTVV.

This chain links TRBV2 with TRBJ1-2; 8 positions match TRBD1. The germline V gene has CDR1 SNHLY and CDR2 FYNNEI. The CDR3 is 14 amino acids. Trimming took 4 bases from V and 4 from J; bases not matched to a gene: 5. The CDR3: CASSGGQAIYGYTF. CDR3 sequence (DNA): TGTGCCAGCAGTGGGGGACAGGCGATCTATGGCTACACCTTC.

The rearrangement links TRBV5-1 to TRBJ2-7, with 8 bases matching TRBD1. CDR1 SGHRS and CDR2 YFSETQ come from the germline V gene. With 4 bases clipped from V and 3 bases from J, the junction kept 6 bases outside the gene matches. CDR3 length: 14 amino acids. The CDR3 sequence: CASSRDRLYYEQYF. Here the CDR3 DNA reads TGCGCCAGCAGCCGGGACAGGTTGTACTACGAGCAGTACTTC.

This chain links TRBV4-1 with TRBJ1-1, with D perhaps matching TRBD1 (5 bases). Germline V gene data show CDR1 as MGHRA and CDR2 as YSYEKL. Trimming took 6 bases from V and 1 from J, leaving 12 bases between them. This CDR3 is built from 14 residues. The CDR3 DNA follows: TGCGCCAGCAGGAAGACAGAACCGAACACTGAAGCTTTCTTT. It translates to CASRKTEPNTEAFF.

Remarks on this clone: The same CDR3 arises from other DNA sequences in this sample as well. The V and J genes are TRBV7-2 and TRBJ2-7; 7 nucleotides agree with TRBD1. The germline gives CDR1 SGHTA, CDR2 FQGNSA. The CDR3 sequence is 14 residues long. V shed 4 bases and J 6 bases; nucleotides not matched to a gene: 9. CDR3 coding DNA: TGTGCCAGCAGCTCTTGGACAGGAGGAAGCGAGCAGTACTTC. Translation: CASSSWTGGSEQYF.

The chain couples TRBV18 to TRBJ1-1; perhaps TRBD1 as D (5 bases). Germline V gene data show CDR1 as KGHSH and CDR2 as LQKENI. Trimming stripped 5 bases from V and 8 bases from J, with 12 bases between. The CDR3 totals 12 residues. This CDR3 reads CASSFREGEAFF. CDR3 bases: TGTGCCAGCTCATTCAGGGAAGGCGAAGCTTTCTTT.

This clone appeared a single time. The J gene is TRBJ1-5, the V gene TRBV28; a possible D gene is TRBD1 (5 bases). V lost 2 bases and J 0 bases, leaving 8 bases between the germline ends. The CDR3 extends over 15 amino acids. The germline V gene encodes CDR1 MDHEN and CDR2 SYDVKM. DNA for the CDR3: TGTGCCAGCAGTTTAATGAGGGGTAGCAATCAGCCCCAGCATTTT. This gives the protein CASSLMRGSNQPQHF. The variable domain in full, with the rest retrieved from reference TRBV28 and TRBJ1-5, is DVKVTQSSRYLVKRTGEKVFLECVQDMDHENMFWYRQDPGLGLRLIYFSYDVKMKEKGDIPEGYSVSREKKERFSLILESASTNQTSMYLCASSLMRGSNQPQHFGDGTRLSIL.

The gene calls are TRBV18 and TRBJ1-1, with D tentatively TRBD1 (5 bases). Germline V gene sequence: CDR1 KGHSH, CDR2 LQKENI. This CDR3 spans 15 amino acids. V gave up 0 bases and J gave up 5 bases, with 13 bases separating them. CDR3 DNA sequence: TGTGCCAGCTCACCACCGCGGGGGGGAGAGACTGAAGCTTTCTTT. This translates into CASSPPRGGETEAFF. The full variable domain, rest sourced from reference TRBV18 and TRBJ1-1, is NAGVMQNPRHLVRRRGQEARLRCSPMKGHSHVYWYRQLPEEGLKFMVYLQKENIIDESGMPKERFSAEFPKEGPSILRIQQVVRGDSAAYFCASSPPRGGETEAFFGQGTRLTVV.

CDR3 residues: CASAQGLAGSQETQYF. The CDR3 nucleotides are TGTGCCAGCGCCCAGGGCCTAGCGGGGTCCCAAGAGACCCAGTACTTC. The V call is TRBV2, the J call TRBJ2-5, with 9 bases identical to TRBD2. Germline values: CDR1 SNHLY, CDR2 FYNNEI. CDR3 size: 16 residues. The J segment lost 1 base and the V segment lost 8 bases, leaving 11 bases of the junction unmatched.

The chain uses TRBV6-5 and TRBJ2-6, with D hard to call. This CDR3 spans 14 amino acids. Germline lookup yields CDR1 MNHEY and CDR2 SVGAGI. Trimming removed 5 bases at V and 1 base at J, with 6 bases between. CDR3 sequence: CASSMTSGANVLTF. The CDR3 bases are TGTGCCAGCAGTATGACTTCTGGGGCCAACGTCCTGACTTTC.

This sequence joins TRBV2 and TRBJ2-2; 9 bases are a match to TRBD1. Germline trimming cut 3 bases from V and 4 bases from J; bases unmatched to any gene: 6. The CDR3 loop spans 16 amino acids. Per the germline V gene, CDR1 is SNHLY and CDR2 is FYNNEI. Here the CDR3 reads CASSDPGQGITGELFF. The DNA of the CDR3 is TGTGCCAGCAGTGATCCGGGACAGGGTATCACCGGGGAGCTGTTTTTT. Full variable domain (remainder filled in from reference TRBV2 and TRBJ2-2): EPEVTQTPSHQVTQMGQEVILRCVPISNHLYFYWYRQILGQKVEFLVSFYNNEISEKSEIFDDQFSVERPDGSNFTLKIRSTKLEDSAMYFCASSDPGQGITGELFFGEGSRLTVL.

The genes are TRBV9 and TRBJ1-3, with 7 bases fitting TRBD1. Trimming removed 6 bases from V and 6 bases from J; junction bases left unmatched: 9. Germline CDR1 is SGDLS and CDR2 is YYNGEE. There are 14 residues in the CDR3. CDR3 in amino acids: CASTPQGVKNTIYF. CDR3 DNA: TGTGCCAGCACCCCCCAGGGGGTCAAAAACACCATATATTTT.

V is TRBV28 and J is TRBJ2-7; D is possibly TRBD1 or TRBD2 (5 bases each). The germline V and J ends were trimmed by 6 bases and 4 bases, with 10 bases remaining between them. Per germline, CDR1 MDHEN and CDR2 SYDVKM. The CDR3 has 12 residues. The CDR3 bases are TGTGCCAGCAGGAGGGGAGCATACGAGCAGTACTTC. Its translation: CASRRGAYEQYF.

J is TRBJ2-2 and V is TRBV6-1; 7 bases align to TRBD2. From germline, CDR1 is MNHNS and CDR2 SASEGT. The length of the CDR3 is 15 residues. Trimming took 7 bases from V and 0 from J; bases not matched to a gene: 5. The CDR3 protein is CASMSSGANTGELFF. CDR3 sequence (DNA): TGTGCCAGCATGTCTAGCGGTGCGAACACCGGGGAGCTGTTTTTT.

The chain uses TRBV27 and TRBJ1-1, with D tentatively TRBD1 (5 bases). V gave up 5 bases and J gave up 3 bases, with 13 bases separating them. Germline CDR1 reads MNHEY; CDR2 reads SMNVEV (reference sequence). This CDR3 comprises 14 residues. The CDR3 DNA is TGTGCCAGCAGTCCGCTGACAGCCTACACTGAAGCTTTCTTT. Translated: CASSPLTAYTEAFF.

This clone was found once. The chain links TRBV11-2 to TRBJ2-1; the D gene is possibly TRBD1 (5 bases). V shed 2 bases and J shed 4 bases, with 12 bases lying between them. The length of the CDR3 is 15 residues. Germline V gives CDR1 SGHAT, CDR2 FQNNGV. The chain's CDR3 is CASSLSAGPYNEQFF. The CDR3 coding sequence is TGTGCCAGCAGCTTATCGGCAGGGCCTTACAATGAGCAGTTCTTC.

This chain uses TRBV10-1 with TRBJ2-2, with 9 bases identical to TRBD2. V dropped 0 bases and J dropped 3; count of bases not matched to a gene: 2. Germline CDR1 and CDR2: WNHNN and SYGVQD (reference sequence). CDR3 length equals 16 residues. The CDR3 sequence is CASSESSGRYTGELFF. DNA of the CDR3: TGCGCCAGCAGTGAGTCTAGCGGGAGATACACCGGGGAGCTGTTTTTT.

The chain carries TRBV18 and TRBJ1-2, with 7 positions matching TRBD1. The CDR3 extends over 15 amino acids. The V gene's germline CDR1 is KGHSH and CDR2 LQKENI. V was clipped by 1 base and J by 3 bases; unmatched bases: 5. The CDR3 DNA reads as TGTGCCAGCTCACCACAGGGGGCTTCAGACTATGGCTACACCTTC. This encodes CASSPQGASDYGYTF.

This sequence joins TRBV29-1 and TRBJ1-5; tentative D call: TRBD1 (6 bases). Germline values: CDR1 SQVTM, CDR2 ANQGSEA. Trimming removed 5 bases at V and 0 bases at J, with 17 bases between. This CDR3 spans 16 amino acids. DNA of the CDR3: TGCAGCGTTCTCTTTGAAGGGACATATAGCAATCAGCCCCAGCATTTT. This translates into CSVLFEGTYSNQPQHF.

The gene calls are TRBV18 and TRBJ2-2, with unresolved D. Germline V gives CDR1 KGHSH, CDR2 LQKENI. This CDR3 has 17 residues. Trimming cost V 3 bases and J 4 bases, with 18 bases left between them. CDR3 DNA: TGTGCCAGCTCACCGCTCTTGAGGCAACTAACCACCGGGGAGCTGTTTTTT. Its protein product is CASSPLLRQLTTGELFF.

This chain connects TRBV30 to TRBJ2-2; D is uncertain. From germline, CDR1 is GTSNPN and CDR2 SVGIG (reference sequence). The V end was cut by 2 bases, the J end by 1 base, with 5 bases between. The CDR3 is 13 residues long. The CDR3 protein is CAWSPGNTGELFF. The CDR3 nucleotides are TGTGCCTGGAGTCCAGGGAACACCGGGGAGCTGTTTTTT.

The chain couples TRBV13 to TRBJ2-5; 7 positions match TRBD1. With V trimmed by 6 bases and J by 2 bases, 6 bases remained unmatched. CDR1 is PRHDT, CDR2 FYEKMQ, per germline (reference sequence). The CDR3 has 14 amino acids. This CDR3 is CASSRKQGQETQYF. The DNA of the CDR3 is TGTGCCAGCAGTCGAAAACAGGGGCAAGAGACCCAGTACTTC.

V usage is TRBV9 and J usage is TRBJ2-3; D is tentatively TRBD1 or TRBD2 (5 bases each). The CDR3 has 15 residues. V was cut by 3 bases and J by 2 bases, with 13 bases left in between. Germline CDR1 is SGDLS and CDR2 is YYNGEE. Here the CDR3 reads CASSAAGRDTDTQYF. CDR3 in DNA: TGTGCCAGCAGCGCCGCGGGCAGGGACACAGATACGCAGTATTTT.

This chain joins TRBV28 and TRBJ2-4; D not resolved. This CDR3 is built from 15 residues. Germline V gives CDR1 MDHEN, CDR2 SYDVKM. V was shortened by 6 bases and J by 5 bases, with 17 bases between the two germline ends. CDR3 sequence: CASSSPVGPQNIQYF. As DNA, the CDR3 is TGTGCCAGCAGCTCTCCCGTCGGGCCCCAAAACATTCAGTACTTC.

The V gene is TRBV7-9, the J gene TRBJ2-7; TRBD1 matches 9 bases. CDR1 and CDR2 (germline): SEHNR, FQNEAQ (reference sequence). This CDR3 region has 13 residues. V lost 5 bases and J lost 6; bases outside the gene matches: 5. The CDR3 loop reads CASSGGQGGEQYF. The DNA of the CDR3 is TGTGCCAGCAGCGGGGGACAGGGAGGCGAGCAGTACTTC.